These 21 T cell receptor beta chains share one sample of origin, sequenced in a study of blood T cell repertoires in COVID-19 (dated by TCRdb to the early 2020s). Libraries were prepared through the immunoSEQ multiplex PCR assay. In TCRdb, the immuneACCESS table is reduced to in-frame sequences with V and J assigned. These tables do not hold every clone; where another copy was compared, an unresolved V gene accounts for under half, and the others remain unexplained. The sample has 71,000 or so clones on record, over 75% of them singletons. In total, the top ten clones hold approximately 4.9% of the sample. The sequenced material came from peripheral blood. These receptors were collected from a woman in her late teens or twenties with acute or convalescent COVID-19.

The rearrangement links TRBV19 to TRBJ1-5; D possibly corresponds to TRBD1 (5 bases). Germline V gives CDR1 LNHDA, CDR2 SQIVND (reference sequence). This CDR3 is 14 amino acids long. V gave up 1 base and J gave up 5 bases, with 9 bases separating them. CDR3 sequence reads: CASSIATVDQPQHF. The CDR3 DNA reads as TGTGCCAGTAGTATAGCGACAGTGGATCAGCCCCAGCATTTT.

The chain employs TRBV7-9 and TRBJ1-4; D perhaps matches TRBD1 (6 bases). CDR1 SEHNR and CDR2 FQNEAQ come from the germline V gene (reference sequence). Trimming took 2 bases from V and 2 from J, leaving 12 bases between them. The CDR3 consists of 16 residues. Written as DNA, the CDR3 is TGTGCCAGCAGCTTAAGTCTCAGGGGCACTAATGAAAAACTGTTTTTT. Translating it yields CASSLSLRGTNEKLFF.

The rearrangement joins TRBV30 to TRBJ1-6, with D tentatively TRBD1 (6 bases). The germline V gene encodes CDR1 GTSNPN and CDR2 SVGIG (reference sequence). Trimming left V 3 bases short and J 0 bases short, with 15 bases between. The CDR3 is 17 residues long. The CDR3 sequence is CAWRPGHVDSYNSPLHF. The CDR3 DNA follows: TGTGCCTGGAGGCCGGGACATGTGGACTCCTATAATTCACCCCTCCACTTT.

The rearrangement uses TRBV5-6 and TRBJ1-1; D is possibly TRBD1 (5 bases). Deletions cut 3 bases from V and 2 bases from J, with 20 bases between. Germline CDR1 reads SGHDT; CDR2 reads YYEEEE. There are 17 residues in the CDR3. CDR3 coding DNA: TGTGCCAGCAGCTGGAGGTTCGGGGGGTCCCCCAACACTGAAGCTTTCTTT. It encodes CASSWRFGGSPNTEAFF. The whole variable domain, filled in from reference TRBV5-6 and TRBJ1-1, reads DAGVTQSPTHLIKTRGQQVTLRCSPKSGHDTVSWYQQALGQGPQFIFQYYEEEERQRGNFPDRFSGHQFPNYSSELNVNALLLGDSALYLCASSWRFGGSPNTEAFFGQGTRLTVV.

The V gene is TRBV6-1, the J gene TRBJ1-4; 9 bases are a match to TRBD1. This CDR3 is built from 16 residues. Germline V CDR1 and CDR2: MNHNS, SASEGT. The V segment lost 2 bases and the J segment 5 bases; nucleotides outside the gene matches: 6. The DNA for the CDR3 is TGTGCCAGCAGTGAAATAAAGGGACAGGGCAATGAAAAACTGTTTTTT. Its translation: CASSEIKGQGNEKLFF.

The chain carries TRBV12-3 or TRBV12-4 and TRBJ1-3; D is unclear. There are 12 residues in the CDR3. V lost 5 bases to trimming and J lost 9 bases, with 11 bases between them. In DNA form, the CDR3 reads TGTGCCAGCAGTCCGGTCCGGAGCACCATATATTTT. As protein: CASSPVRSTIYF.

The CDR3 protein is CASSSLTGKNTEAFF. In DNA form, the CDR3 reads TGTGCCAGCAGCTCCCTGACAGGCAAGAACACTGAAGCTTTCTTT. The chain couples TRBV7-6 to TRBJ1-1; the D gene is possibly TRBD1 (6 bases). V lost 4 bases, J lost 1 base, and 13 bases lay in between. This CDR3 comprises 15 residues. Per the germline V gene, CDR1 is SGHVS and CDR2 is FNYEAQ. The full variable domain, rest sourced from reference TRBV7-6 and TRBJ1-1, is GAGVSQSPRYKVTKRGQDVALRCDPISGHVSLYWYRQALGQGPEFLTYFNYEAQQDKSGLPNDRFSAERPEGSISTLTIQRTEQRDSAMYRCASSSLTGKNTEAFFGQGTRLTVV.

This clone appeared a single time. The chain has TRBV14 and TRBJ1-2; D not resolved. The CDR3 is 12 residues long. CDR1 is SGHDN and CDR2 is FVKESK in the germline V gene. Deletions cut 0 bases from V and 5 bases from J, with 4 bases between. CDR3 residues: CASSQEAYGYTF. DNA of the CDR3: TGTGCCAGCAGCCAAGAGGCTTATGGCTACACCTTC.

The CDR3 sequence is CASSFPWQGSTEAFF. CDR3 in DNA: TGTGCCAGCAGTTTTCCTTGGCAGGGGAGCACTGAAGCTTTCTTT. The rearrangement joins TRBV28 to TRBJ1-1; tentative D call: TRBD1 (6 bases). V was cut by 3 bases and J by 4 bases, with 15 bases left in between. CDR3 length: 15 residues. Germline CDR1 MDHEN, CDR2 SYDVKM.

The chain recombines TRBV28 with TRBJ1-1; 8 bases are a match to TRBD1. The CDR3 length is 15 residues. Per germline, CDR1 MDHEN and CDR2 SYDVKM. V lost 7 bases, J lost 7 bases, and 14 bases stayed unmatched. In DNA form, the CDR3 reads TGTGCCAGCACCTCACCAGGGGGCGCCGCGAATGAAGCTTTCTTT. Its protein product is CASTSPGGAANEAFF.

The J gene is TRBJ2-5, the V gene TRBV11-2; 7 bases match TRBD2. From germline, CDR1 is SGHAT and CDR2 FQNNGV. V lost 2 bases to trimming and J lost 5 bases; unmatched junction nucleotides: 14. This CDR3 comprises 17 residues. The CDR3 loop is CASSLYLPRGDGETQYF. The DNA for the CDR3 is TGTGCCAGCAGCTTATACCTCCCTCGGGGGGATGGTGAGACCCAGTACTTC. Full variable domain (remainder filled in from reference TRBV11-2 and TRBJ2-5): EAGVAQSPRYKIIEKRQSVAFWCNPISGHATLYWYQQILGQGPKLLIQFQNNGVVDDSQLPKDRFSAERLKGVDSTLKIQPAKLEDSAVYLCASSLYLPRGDGETQYFGPGTRLLVL.

The chain has TRBV6-5 and TRBJ2-7, with TRBD1 as a possible D gene (5 bases). CDR1 and CDR2 (germline): MNHEY, SVGAGI. V lost 2 bases and J 2 bases, leaving 10 bases between the germline ends. The CDR3 totals 14 residues. The CDR3 DNA follows: TGTGCCAGCAGTTACGCTGGGGCAGCCTACGAGCAGTACTTC. Translating gives CASSYAGAAYEQYF.

The rearrangement joins TRBV28 to TRBJ1-2; 7 bases are a match to TRBD1. The CDR3 covers 15 residues. The germline V gene has CDR1 MDHEN and CDR2 SYDVKM. V dropped 2 bases and J dropped 2; count of bases not matched to a gene: 5. In DNA form, the CDR3 reads TGTGCCAGCAGTTTAAGGGGGCGCCAAAACTATGGCTACACCTTC. Protein sequence: CASSLRGRQNYGYTF.

The rearrangement joins TRBV4-1 to TRBJ1-6; weak D call: TRBD1 (5 bases). The germline V gene encodes CDR1 MGHRA and CDR2 YSYEKL. The CDR3 length is 16 residues. Trimming took off 1 base at V and 16 bases at J, with 23 bases between the two ends. The CDR3 coding sequence is TGCGCCAGCAGCCAAGTCCAGGGAGGGTACGGAGAAGGGCTCCACTTT. Its translation: CASSQVQGGYGEGLHF.

The chain employs TRBV10-3 and TRBJ1-2, with D possibly TRBD1 on 6 matching bases. Germline CDR1 ENHRY, CDR2 SYGVKD. The CDR3 loop spans 15 amino acids. V lost 11 bases to trimming and J lost 2 bases, with 21 bases between them. CDR3 sequence (DNA): TGTGCCGCCTGCAAAAACCCGGACAGCAACTATGGCTACACCTTC. This sequence encodes CAACKNPDSNYGYTF.

CDR3 sequence: CASQRAGAAYEQYF. For the CDR3, the DNA is TGCGCCAGCCAGAGAGCAGGGGCGGCCTACGAGCAGTACTTC. The rearrangement uses TRBV10-2 and TRBJ2-7; tentatively, D is TRBD1 (6 bases). Trimming shortened V by 8 bases and J by 2 bases, and 16 bases separated the two germline ends. In germline, CDR1 is WSHSY, CDR2 SAAADI. CDR3 length: 14 amino acids.

This chain joins TRBV2 and TRBJ1-6; D perhaps matches TRBD1 (5 bases). This CDR3 has 17 residues. CDR1 SNHLY and CDR2 FYNNEI come from the germline V gene. V shed 0 bases and J shed 10 bases, with 19 bases lying between them. This chain's CDR3 is CASSEAMIGTGGSPLHF. Here the CDR3 DNA reads TGTGCCAGCAGTGAAGCGATGATTGGGACTGGGGGGTCACCCCTCCACTTT.

CDR3 DNA sequence: TGTGCCAGCAGCCACAAACCGGGACTAGCGGGAGAGACGCAGTATTTT. Translation: CASSHKPGLAGETQYF. This chain links TRBV5-6 with TRBJ2-3; TRBD2 matches at 14 bases. Germline-derived CDR1 and CDR2 are SGHDT and YYEEEE. V lost 4 bases to trimming and J lost 9 bases; unmatched junction nucleotides: 10. The CDR3 sequence is 16 residues long.

V gene TRBV5-1 combines with J gene TRBJ1-4; D is unclear. From germline, CDR1 is SGHRS and CDR2 YFSETQ. This CDR3 spans 16 amino acids. The V and J ends lost 0 bases and 0 bases respectively, with 9 bases between them. In nucleotides, the CDR3 is TGCGCCAGCAGCTTGGCTAGCGGGACAACTAATGAAAAACTGTTTTTT. Encoded protein: CASSLASGTTNEKLFF.

The chain carries TRBV27 and TRBJ2-7, with 7 bases identical to TRBD1. Germline V lookup: CDR1 MNHEY, CDR2 SMNVEV (reference sequence). J was trimmed by 4 bases and V by 5 bases; bases with no gene match: 8. The CDR3 sequence is 14 residues long. The chain's CDR3 is CASSRGTATYEQYF. The CDR3 DNA sequence: TGTGCCAGCAGTAGGGGGACAGCTACTTACGAGCAGTACTTC.

The genes are TRBV12-3 or TRBV12-4 and TRBJ1-5; maybe TRBD1 (5 bases). V lost 0 bases, J lost 6 bases, and 6 bases lay in between. CDR3 size: 13 residues. CDR3 sequence (DNA): TGTGCCAGCAGTTTAGCGGGGCTTCAGCCCCAGCATTTT. This codes for CASSLAGLQPQHF.